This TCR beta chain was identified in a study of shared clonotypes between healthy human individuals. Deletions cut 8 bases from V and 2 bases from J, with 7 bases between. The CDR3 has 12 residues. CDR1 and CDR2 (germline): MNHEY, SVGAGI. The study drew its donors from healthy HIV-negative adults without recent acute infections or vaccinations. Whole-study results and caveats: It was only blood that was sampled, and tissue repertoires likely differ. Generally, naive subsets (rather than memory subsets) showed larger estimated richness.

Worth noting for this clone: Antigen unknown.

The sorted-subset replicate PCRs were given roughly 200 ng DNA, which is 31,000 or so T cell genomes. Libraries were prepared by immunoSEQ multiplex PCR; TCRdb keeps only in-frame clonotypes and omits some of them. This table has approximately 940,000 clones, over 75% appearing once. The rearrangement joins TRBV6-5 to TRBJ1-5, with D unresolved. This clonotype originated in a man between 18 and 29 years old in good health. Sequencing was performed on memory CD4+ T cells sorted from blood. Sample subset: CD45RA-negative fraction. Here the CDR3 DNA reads TGTGCCAGCGGTGGAGGCAATCAGCCCCAGCATTTT. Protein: CASGGGNQPQHF.